The entry that follows covers one T cell receptor beta chain sequence. This entry is derived from a study of shared clonotypes between healthy human individuals. The protocol was immunoSEQ multiplex PCR, while the TCRdb copy is restricted to in-frame clones and leaves out a portion. The sample yields 1.5 million to 2.5 million clones, about 95% seen once. The CDR3 consists of 15 residues. Trimming pared 5 bases from V and 1 base from J, leaving 15 bases between. The germline CDR1 and CDR2 sequences are MNHNS and SASEGT. CD45RO-negative CD8 cells positively selected for CCR7 made up the naive population, which excluded terminally differentiated effector memory CD45RA+ cells.

V usage is TRBV6-1 and J usage is TRBJ2-7; weak D call: TRBD2 (6 bases). Sequencing used naive CD8+ T cells sorted from blood. The sequence was obtained from a man aged 18 to 29 in good health. This CDR3 is CASSQLEGRSYEQYF. CDR3 coding DNA: TGTGCCAGCAGTCAGCTTGAGGGGAGGTCCTACGAGCAGTACTTC.